The 16 T cell receptor beta chains presented below share a single source sample, sequenced in a study of cytomegalovirus exposure and HLA in healthy donors. The PCR contained 60 Vbeta and 13 Jbeta primers. Clones were sequenced by immunoSEQ multiplex PCR, and TCRdb holds only the in-frame ones, with some missing. The sample yields about 160,000 clones, around 79% seen once. The sample was PBMCs. The source is a woman between 40 and 55 years old in good health and CMV-seronegative.

The J gene is TRBJ2-2, the V gene TRBV7-8; possibly TRBD1 for D (5 bases). The CDR3 length is 17 residues. CDR1 is SGHVS and CDR2 is FQNEAQ in the germline V gene. V was shortened by 1 base and J by 0 bases, with 12 bases between the two germline ends. The CDR3 protein is CASSLELAGPNTGELFF. The CDR3 DNA sequence: TGTGCCAGCAGCTTAGAGCTGGCAGGGCCGAACACCGGGGAGCTGTTTTTT.

The gene calls are TRBV2 and TRBJ2-5, with 8 bases aligning to TRBD2. The DNA end is a closer match to TRBJ2-7, so the J assignment may be wrong. CDR1 and CDR2 from the germline V gene are SNHLY and FYNNEI. This CDR3 comprises 12 residues. CDR3 in DNA: TGTGCCAGCGGGGCGGGGGGCTACGAGCAGTACTTC. It is translated as CASGAGGYEQYF.

This clone was recorded only once. This rearrangement joins TRBV18 to TRBJ2-7, with D possibly being TRBD1 (6 bases). Per germline, CDR1 KGHSH and CDR2 LQKENI. Trimming pared 0 bases from V and 3 bases from J, leaving 12 bases between. There are 15 residues in the CDR3. The CDR3 DNA follows: TGTGCCAGCTCACCACCGGGGGCAACTCGCTACGAGCAGTACTTC. Its translation: CASSPPGATRYEQYF.

J is TRBJ2-3 and V is TRBV19, with D possibly matching TRBD1 (6 bases). The CDR3 runs to 13 residues. Trimming cost V 10 bases and J 0 bases, with 11 bases left between them. Per germline, CDR1 LNHDA and CDR2 SQIVND (reference sequence). CDR3 amino acids: CAKFTGSTDTQYF. The CDR3 region has the DNA TGTGCCAAGTTCACAGGGAGCACAGATACGCAGTATTTT.

J is TRBJ2-5 and V is TRBV14, with TRBD1 as a possible D gene (6 bases). Trimming left V 1 base short and J 0 bases short, with 9 bases between. Germline CDR1 SGHDN, CDR2 FVKESK. The CDR3 is 15 residues long. As DNA, the CDR3 is TGTGCCAGCAGCCAAGGACAGGTGCACCAAGAGACCCAGTACTTC. Protein: CASSQGQVHQETQYF.

V gene TRBV7-6 combines with J gene TRBJ1-2; TRBD1 is a possible D gene (6 bases). CDR1 and CDR2 from the germline V gene are SGHVS and FNYEAQ. CDR3 size: 13 residues. V was pared by 5 bases and J by 3 bases, with 10 bases between. This CDR3 is CASSLAGDYGYTF. The CDR3 DNA is TGTGCCAGCAGCCTCGCAGGGGACTATGGCTACACCTTC.

This clone was picked up a small number of times. The chain uses TRBV5-1 and TRBJ1-1; D uncertain. From germline, CDR1 is SGHRS and CDR2 YFSETQ. This CDR3 has 13 amino acids. Deletions cut 4 bases from V and 0 bases from J, with 7 bases between. DNA of the CDR3: TGCGCCAGCAGCCCCACAATGAACACTGAAGCTTTCTTT. It specifies CASSPTMNTEAFF.

J is TRBJ1-1 and V is TRBV5-1; 9 positions agree with TRBD1. This CDR3 has 15 amino acids. V was clipped by 0 bases and J by 10 bases; unmatched bases: 10. Germline V gene lookup returns CDR1 SGHRS and CDR2 YFSETQ. The CDR3 loop reads CASSLEGQGLRGAFF. The CDR3 region has the DNA TGCGCCAGCAGCTTGGAGGGACAGGGACTGCGGGGAGCTTTCTTT.

In DNA form, the CDR3 reads TGTGCCAGAAGCTTCTTCGGGACTACTCTCTACGAGCAGTACTTC. This translates into CARSFFGTTLYEQYF. The chain employs TRBV5-3 and TRBJ2-7, with TRBD2 identical over 7 bases. TRBV5-3 is marked as an open reading frame, function uncertain. V shed 2 bases and J 3 bases; nucleotides not matched to a gene: 8. This CDR3 region has 15 residues.

This clone was found a few times. The junction differs from germline at one of its ends, possibly a read error. The chain is built from TRBV5-4 and TRBJ2-7, with 10 bases that match TRBD2. Germline V gene lookup returns CDR1 SGHNT and CDR2 YYREEE (reference sequence). CDR3 length: 15 residues. Written as DNA, the CDR3 is TGCGCCAGCAGCCAAGCTAGCGGGGGCTCCTACGAGCAGTACTTC. Protein: CASSQASGGSYEQYF.

This clone occurred a few times. J is TRBJ2-1 and V is TRBV6-5; D remains unclear. V was cut by 5 bases and J by 9 bases, with 17 bases left in between. CDR3 size: 14 residues. From germline, CDR1 is MNHEY and CDR2 SVGAGI. CDR3 nucleotide sequence: TGTGCCAGCAGTGAGGCACCAGACTCGGGTGAGCAGTTCTTC. It is translated as CASSEAPDSGEQFF.

The sample holds a few counts of this clone. V gene TRBV20-1 combines with J gene TRBJ1-1, with D possibly TRBD1 on 6 matching bases. Trimming cost V 6 bases and J 8 bases, with 13 bases left between them. The CDR3 covers 11 residues. Germline CDR1 reads DFQATT; CDR2 reads SNEGSKA (reference sequence). Here the CDR3 DNA reads TGCAGTGCCATGCCAGGACAGGAAGCTTTCTTT. It translates to CSAMPGQEAFF.

The chain joins TRBV2 to TRBJ1-2; TRBD1 matches at 11 bases. This CDR3 has 13 residues. The trim removed 3 bases at V and 7 bases at J, leaving 1 base unmatched. CDR1 is SNHLY, CDR2 FYNNEI, per germline. The CDR3 DNA reads as TGTGCCAGCAGTGAGGACAGGGGGCTTGGCTACACCTTC. The encoded protein is CASSEDRGLGYTF.

This chain connects TRBV15 to TRBJ1-2; 8 positions match TRBD1. CDR1 LNHNV and CDR2 YYDKDF come from the germline V gene (reference sequence). The CDR3 extends over 19 amino acids. V was pared by 8 bases and J by 6 bases, with 26 bases of the junction left unmatched. In DNA form, the CDR3 reads TGTGCCACCCGAATATCGAGGATGAGGACAGGGTTTTCGGCGGATGGCTACACCTTC. It specifies CATRISRMRTGFSADGYTF.

The chain combines TRBV4-1 with TRBJ1-2; D gene ambiguous. CDR3 length: 16 residues. Deletions cut 0 bases from V and 5 bases from J, with 16 bases between. The germline CDR1 and CDR2 sequences are MGHRA and YSYEKL. The CDR3 nucleotides read TGCGCCAGCAGCCAAGAGGTTCCGCCGCTAGGATATGGCTACACCTTC. It translates to CASSQEVPPLGYGYTF.

CDR3 in DNA: TGCGCCAGCAGCCAAGTTCTCGGGGAGACCCAGTACTTC. As protein: CASSQVLGETQYF. V gene TRBV4-1 combines with J gene TRBJ2-5; D ambiguous. Trimming took 1 base from V and 5 from J, leaving 8 bases between them. The CDR3 loop spans 13 amino acids. The germline V gene has CDR1 MGHRA and CDR2 YSYEKL.